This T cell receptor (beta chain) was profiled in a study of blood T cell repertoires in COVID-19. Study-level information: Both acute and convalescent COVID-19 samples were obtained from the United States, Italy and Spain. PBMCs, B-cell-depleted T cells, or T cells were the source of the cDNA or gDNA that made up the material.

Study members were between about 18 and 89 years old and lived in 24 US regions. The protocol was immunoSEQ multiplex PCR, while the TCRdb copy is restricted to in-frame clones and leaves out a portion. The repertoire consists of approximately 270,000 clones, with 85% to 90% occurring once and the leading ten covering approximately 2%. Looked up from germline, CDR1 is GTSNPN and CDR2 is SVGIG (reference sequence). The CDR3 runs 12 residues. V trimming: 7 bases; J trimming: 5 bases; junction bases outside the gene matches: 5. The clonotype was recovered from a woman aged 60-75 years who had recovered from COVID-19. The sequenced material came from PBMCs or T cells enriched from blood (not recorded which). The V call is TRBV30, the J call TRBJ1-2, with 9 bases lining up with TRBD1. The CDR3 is CALTGGFYGYTF. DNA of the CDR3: TGTGCCTTGACAGGGGGTTTTTATGGCTACACCTTC.